This TCR beta chain appears in the sequencing data of a study of long-term antiretroviral therapy in people with HIV. About this clone: Its antigen remains unidentified.

Findings of the study overall: Every time point showed a repertoire led by clones expanded before ART. Spans of CDR3 length were tighter for HIV repertoires than for controls. Although diversity increased after ART, it remained lower than in transplant donor controls.

Treatment of all HIV participants took place in the United States. immunoSEQ v3.0 was run at survey level. Method: immunoSEQ multiplex PCR; TCRdb's copy keeps in-frame clones and lacks some. The profile covers 15,000 to 20,000 clones, with around 78% appearing a single time and 7.5% to 8% taken by the ten largest. There are 15 residues in the CDR3. Germline CDR1 SGHTA, CDR2 FQGTGA. The V gene end was trimmed by 1 base and the J gene end by 7 bases; junction bases not matched to a gene: 2. The chain uses TRBV7-3 and TRBJ2-1; 12 bases map to TRBD2. Specimen: unsorted PBMCs, collected at the start of antiretroviral therapy, before treatment. The clonotype comes from a woman aged 40 to 55 with HIV. For the CDR3, the DNA is TGTGCCAGCAGCTTAAAACTAGCGGGGGGAAATGAGCAGTTCTTC. Translation gives CASSLKLAGGNEQFF.